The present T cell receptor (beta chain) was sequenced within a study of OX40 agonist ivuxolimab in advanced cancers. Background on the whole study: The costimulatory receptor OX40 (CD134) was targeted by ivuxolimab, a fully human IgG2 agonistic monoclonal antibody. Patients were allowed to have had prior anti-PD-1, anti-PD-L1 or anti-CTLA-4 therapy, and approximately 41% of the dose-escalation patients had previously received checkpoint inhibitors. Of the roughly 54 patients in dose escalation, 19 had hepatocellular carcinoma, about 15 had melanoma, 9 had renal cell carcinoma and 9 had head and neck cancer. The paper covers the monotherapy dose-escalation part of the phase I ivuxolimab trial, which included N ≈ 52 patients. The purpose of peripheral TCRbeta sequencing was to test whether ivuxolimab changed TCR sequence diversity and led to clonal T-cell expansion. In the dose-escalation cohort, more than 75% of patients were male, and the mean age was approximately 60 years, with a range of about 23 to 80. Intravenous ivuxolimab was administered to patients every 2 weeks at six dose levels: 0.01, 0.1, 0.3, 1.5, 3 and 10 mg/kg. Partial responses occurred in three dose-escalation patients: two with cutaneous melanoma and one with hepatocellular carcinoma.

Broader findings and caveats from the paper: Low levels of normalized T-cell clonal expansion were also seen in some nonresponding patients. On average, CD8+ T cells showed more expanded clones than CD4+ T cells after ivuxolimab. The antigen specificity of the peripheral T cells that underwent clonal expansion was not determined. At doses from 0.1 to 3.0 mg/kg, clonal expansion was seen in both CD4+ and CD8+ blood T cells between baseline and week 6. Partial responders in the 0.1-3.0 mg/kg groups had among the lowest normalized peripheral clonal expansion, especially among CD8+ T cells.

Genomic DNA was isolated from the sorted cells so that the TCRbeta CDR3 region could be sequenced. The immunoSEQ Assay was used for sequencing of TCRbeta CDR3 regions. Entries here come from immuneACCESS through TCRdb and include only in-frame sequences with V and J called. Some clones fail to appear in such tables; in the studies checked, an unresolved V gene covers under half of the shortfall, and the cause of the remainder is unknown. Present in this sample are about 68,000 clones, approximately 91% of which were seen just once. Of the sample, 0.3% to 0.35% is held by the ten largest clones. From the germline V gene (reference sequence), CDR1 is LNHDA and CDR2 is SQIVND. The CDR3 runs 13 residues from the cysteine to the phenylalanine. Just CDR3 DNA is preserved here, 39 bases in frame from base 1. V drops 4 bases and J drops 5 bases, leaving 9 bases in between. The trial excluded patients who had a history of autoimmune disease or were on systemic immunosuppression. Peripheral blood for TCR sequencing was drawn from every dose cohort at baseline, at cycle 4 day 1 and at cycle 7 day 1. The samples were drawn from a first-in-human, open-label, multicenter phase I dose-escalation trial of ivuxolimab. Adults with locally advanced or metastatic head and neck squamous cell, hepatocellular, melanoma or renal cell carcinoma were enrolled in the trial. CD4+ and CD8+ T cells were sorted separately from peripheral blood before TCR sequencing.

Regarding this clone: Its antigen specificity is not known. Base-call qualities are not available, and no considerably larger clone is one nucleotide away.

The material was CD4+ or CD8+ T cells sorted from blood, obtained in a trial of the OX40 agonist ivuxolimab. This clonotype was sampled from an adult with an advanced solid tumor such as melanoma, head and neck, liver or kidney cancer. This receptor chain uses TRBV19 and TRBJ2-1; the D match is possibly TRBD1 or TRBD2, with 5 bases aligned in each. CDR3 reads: CASSTPGHNEQFF. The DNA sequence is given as TGTGCCAGTAGTACGCCGGGGCACAATGAGCAGTTCTTC.